The entry that follows covers one T cell receptor (beta chain) sequence. The antigen remains unidentified. This sample is drawn from a study of T cell responses to AZD1222 COVID-19 vaccine. Study-level results: AZD1222 recipients seropositive at baseline numbered only six or seven. Females outnumbered males among donors, who were mostly white British; clonal diversity was possibly underestimated.

Data came from immunoSEQ multiplex PCR; TCRdb stores just in-frame clones and leaves some out. Altogether 85,000 to 100,000 clones are present, about 89% being singletons, with the ten largest covering 6.5% to 10%. The study pooled second doses at about 4 or about 12 weeks. The CDR3 runs to 18 residues. The ends lost 3 bases at V and 2 bases at J; junction bases unmatched: 14. Germline CDR1 reads MNHNS; CDR2 reads SASEGT. Sequenced here: peripheral blood, sampled 28 days after the second AZD1222 dose. This receptor was obtained from an adult who received the AZD1222 COVID-19 vaccine. The chain combines TRBV6-1 with TRBJ2-3; 7 positions agree with TRBD2. For the CDR3, the DNA is TGTGCCAGCAGTGACCCCGCCACCCGGGGGAGGGCCACAGATACGCAGTATTTT. Translated, it gives CASSDPATRGRATDTQYF.